What follows are 3 T cell receptor beta chains derived from one specimen sequenced in a study of CD8 T cells in ankylosing spondylitis. Whole-study findings and limits: Ankylosing spondylitis blood seemed to carry a telltale TCR beta motif made of roughly eight highly homologous variants.

TCRdb reanalysed the 5' RACE reads using MiXCR and keeps one entry per CDR3 protein. This table holds some 800,000 distinct CDR3 sequences, 10% to 15% found once. These receptors lack a known antigen. Sequencing was carried out using blood, either unsorted or a sorted T cell fraction (not recorded which). Every receptor here comes from a male donor with ankylosing spondylitis.

A few counts support this clonotype. V usage is TRBV6-1 and J usage is TRBJ1-2; a possible D gene is TRBD1 (6 bases). Between the trimmed V and J ends, which lost 1 base and 5 bases, there was a span of 11 bases. Germline values: CDR1 MNHNS, CDR2 SASEGT. The CDR3 covers 14 residues. CDR3 residues: CASSEGWGAYGYTF. The CDR3 DNA sequence: TGTGCCAGCAGTGAAGGGTGGGGGGCGTATGGCTACACCTTC.

The genes are TRBV20-1 and TRBJ2-3, with 9 bases matching TRBD2. Per the germline V gene, CDR1 is DFQATT and CDR2 is SNEGSKA (reference sequence). The ends lost 7 bases at V and 6 bases at J; junction bases unmatched: 14. This CDR3 has 15 residues. The CDR3 coding sequence is TGCAGTGTCATCGGTGGACTAGCGCCCGGGGATACGCAGTATTTT. It is translated as CSVIGGLAPGDTQYF.

The J gene is TRBJ2-7, the V gene TRBV20-1; 8 bases align to TRBD1. Germline V gene lookup returns CDR1 DFQATT and CDR2 SNEGSKA (reference sequence). With V trimmed by 7 bases and J by 7 bases, 12 bases remained unmatched. The CDR3 contains 13 residues. The CDR3 nucleotides are TGCAGTGTGCTCGGGACAGGAGGAGAAGAGCAGTACTTC. Translating gives CSVLGTGGEEQYF.